What follows are 11 T cell receptor beta chains derived from one specimen sequenced in a study of identical twins. TCRdb redid the calling of the 5' RACE reads with MiXCR, one entry per CDR3 protein. This sample carries 1.5 million to 2 million distinct CDR3 sequences, less than 35% of them seen once, and the ten largest clones take 0.25% to 0.3%. The sample taken for sequencing was cord blood. The receptors originated from a newborn girl in good health.

This clonotype was seen ten or more times. The rearrangement uses TRBV2 and TRBJ2-7; D is ambiguous. Germline CDR1 is SNHLY and CDR2 is FYNNEI. The ends were cut back, 1 base at V and 3 bases at J, with 7 bases in the middle. The CDR3 sequence is 13 residues long. CDR3 coding DNA: TGTGCCAGCAGTGAAGGGTTCTTCTACGAGCAGTACTTC. Amino acids: CASSEGFFYEQYF.

This chain connects TRBV20-1 to TRBJ1-2; D is possibly TRBD1 (5 bases). V dropped 3 bases and J dropped 0 bases, with 8 bases sitting between them. This CDR3 has 13 residues. CDR1 is DFQATT, CDR2 SNEGSKA, per germline (reference sequence). CDR3 amino acids: CSARRDSNYGYTF. The CDR3, as DNA: TGCAGTGCTAGGAGGGACTCTAACTATGGCTACACCTTC.

The DNA for the CDR3 is TGTGCCAGCAGCCCGGGACTAGCAGCTAGCGCAGATACGCAGTATTTT. Its protein product is CASSPGLAASADTQYF. The rearrangement links TRBV9 to TRBJ2-3; 9 bases map to TRBD2. CDR3 length equals 16 residues. In germline, CDR1 is SGDLS, CDR2 YYNGEE. V was pared by 4 bases and J by 4 bases, with 10 bases of the junction left unmatched.

V and J are TRBV19 and TRBJ1-1; a possible D gene is TRBD1 (6 bases). Between the trimmed V and J ends, which lost 5 bases and 6 bases, there was a span of 16 bases. The CDR3 contains 14 residues. Looked up from germline, CDR1 is LNHDA and CDR2 is SQIVND (reference sequence). The CDR3 loop reads CASSPQRGAAEAFF. For the CDR3, the DNA is TGTGCCAGTAGTCCCCAACGGGGGGCCGCTGAAGCTTTCTTT.

The rearrangement joins TRBV7-9 to TRBJ2-7, with 8 bases aligning to TRBD2. Germline loops: CDR1 SEHNR, CDR2 FQNEAQ (reference sequence). The CDR3 consists of 13 residues. V shed 3 bases and J 7 bases; nucleotides not matched to a gene: 5. The CDR3 coding sequence is TGTGCCAGCAGCTTTCTAGCGGGCAATGAGCAGTACTTC. This sequence encodes CASSFLAGNEQYF.

This rearrangement joins TRBV28 to TRBJ2-3; D is perhaps TRBD1 (5 bases). With 5 bases removed from V and 0 bases from J, the gap between germline ends came to 12 bases. The germline CDR1 and CDR2 sequences are MDHEN and SYDVKM. The CDR3 covers 15 residues. The CDR3 sequence: CASSRQPGSTDTQYF. The CDR3 nucleotides read TGTGCCAGCAGTCGTCAACCAGGGAGCACAGATACGCAGTATTTT.

This clonotype appeared a few times. This chain uses TRBV11-1 with TRBJ2-7, with no clear D. This CDR3 has 12 amino acids. The germline V and J ends were trimmed by 3 bases and 6 bases, with 9 bases remaining between them. CDR1 SGHAT and CDR2 FQDESV come from the germline V gene (reference sequence). Here the CDR3 DNA reads TGTGCCAGCAGCTTCTTTCCGGGCGAGCAGTACTTC. Encoded protein: CASSFFPGEQYF.

The rearrangement links TRBV12-3 or TRBV12-4 to TRBJ2-3, with D perhaps being TRBD1 or TRBD2 (6 bases each). Trimming left V 4 bases short and J 2 bases short, with 16 bases between. This CDR3 comprises 16 residues. CDR3 amino acids: CASSSRGTQVTDTQYF. The CDR3 DNA follows: TGTGCCAGCAGTTCCCGGGGGACACAGGTCACAGATACGCAGTATTTT.

J is TRBJ2-1 and V is TRBV20-1; TRBD2 matches at 10 bases. Germline CDR1 and CDR2: DFQATT and SNEGSKA (reference sequence). V lost 6 bases and J lost 8; bases outside the gene matches: 13. This CDR3 contains 15 residues. The CDR3 loop reads CSAKPPLAGFDEQFF. The CDR3 DNA follows: TGCAGTGCAAAACCCCCACTAGCGGGGTTTGATGAGCAGTTCTTC.

This sequence joins TRBV12-3 or TRBV12-4 and TRBJ2-3, with TRBD2 as a possible D gene (5 bases). The CDR3 totals 13 residues. Between the trimmed V and J ends, which lost 5 bases and 13 bases, there was a span of 19 bases. The CDR3 protein is CASSLLEGDVEYF. The CDR3 DNA follows: TGTGCCAGCAGTCTCCTCGAGGGAGATGTGGAGTATTTT.

This CDR3 is CASSFLREANYGYTF. For the CDR3, the DNA is TGTGCCAGCAGTTTCCTGAGGGAAGCGAACTATGGCTACACCTTC. The V call is TRBV27, the J call TRBJ1-2; D ambiguous. The length of the CDR3 is 15 residues. The V gene lost 3 bases and the J gene lost 2 bases, with 13 bases spanning the gap. CDR1 and CDR2 from the germline V gene are MNHEY and SMNVEV (reference sequence).